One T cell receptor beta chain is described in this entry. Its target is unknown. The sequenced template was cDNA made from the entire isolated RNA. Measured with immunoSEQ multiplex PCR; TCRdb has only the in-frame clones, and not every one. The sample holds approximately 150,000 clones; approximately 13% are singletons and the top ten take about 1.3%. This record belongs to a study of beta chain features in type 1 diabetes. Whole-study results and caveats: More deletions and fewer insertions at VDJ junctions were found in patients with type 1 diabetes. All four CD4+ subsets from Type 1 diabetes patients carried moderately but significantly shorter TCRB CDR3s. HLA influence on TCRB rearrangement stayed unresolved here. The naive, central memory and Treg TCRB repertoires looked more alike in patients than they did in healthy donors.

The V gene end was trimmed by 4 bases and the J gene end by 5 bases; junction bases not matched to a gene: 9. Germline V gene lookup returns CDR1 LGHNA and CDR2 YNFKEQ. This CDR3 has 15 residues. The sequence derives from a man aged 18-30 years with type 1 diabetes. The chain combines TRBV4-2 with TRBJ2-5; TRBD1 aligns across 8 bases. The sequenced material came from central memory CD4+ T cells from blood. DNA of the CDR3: TGTGCCAGCAGCCCCGCCTCGGGACAGGTGGAGACCCAGTACTTC. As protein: CASSPASGQVETQYF.